The T cell receptor beta chain under discussion was sequenced for a study of T cell responses to AZD1222 COVID-19 vaccine. Combined were second doses at about 4 or about 12 weeks. Sequencing was performed with immunoSEQ multiplex PCR; in TCRdb, only in-frame clones are kept and a portion is missing. The table records 130,000 to 150,000 clones, roughly 87% of them present only once. Notes on this clone: Its antigen is undetermined.

Study observations and caveats: The span of vaccine-associated CD4 TCRs extended across spike, with dominance at 160-218 and 743-854. The breadth and depth of Spike-specific TCRs increased once two AZD1222 doses had been given. Only a handful of AZD1222 recipients were seropositive at baseline.

Trimming took 7 bases from V and 4 from J, leaving 8 bases between them. Germline CDR1 reads MNHEY; CDR2 reads SVGAGI. The CDR3 has 13 amino acids. The receptor was derived from an adult who received the AZD1222 COVID-19 vaccine. This chain joins TRBV6-5 and TRBJ1-6; D remains unclear. The material sequenced was peripheral blood, taken 28 days after the second AZD1222 dose. The CDR3 protein is CASTNSYNSPLHF. The CDR3 DNA reads TGTGCCAGCACTAACAGTTATAATTCACCCCTCCACTTT.